This T cell receptor (beta chain) was profiled in a study of OX40 agonist ivuxolimab in advanced cancers. About the study: Dose-escalation cases comprised hepatocellular carcinoma, melanoma, renal cell or head and neck cancer.

Notes on this clone: Its antigen is unidentified.

Sequencing was performed with immunoSEQ multiplex PCR; in TCRdb, only in-frame clones are kept and a portion is missing. The data contain 80,000 or so clones, approximately 90% of them singletons. Study conclusions and caveats: CD8+ T cells were the subset that, on average, had more expanded clones than CD4+. At doses 0.1 to 3.0 mg/kg, CD4+ and CD8+ clones expanded. Among the lowest peripheral clonal expansion occurred in 0.1-3.0 mg/kg partial responders.

The V gene's germline CDR1 is MNHEY and CDR2 SVGAGI. The CDR3 is 14 amino acids. The V end was cut by 8 bases, the J end by 2 bases, with 15 bases between. This receptor was obtained from an adult with an advanced solid tumor such as melanoma, head and neck, liver or kidney cancer. The sample was CD4+ or CD8+ T cells sorted from blood, taken in a trial of the OX40 agonist ivuxolimab. The rearrangement links TRBV6-5 to TRBJ2-5; TRBD2 is a possible D gene (6 bases). CDR3 sequence reads: CASWFASAQETQYF. CDR3 nucleotides: TGTGCCAGCTGGTTTGCTAGCGCACAAGAGACCCAGTACTTC.